The TCR beta chain described here comes from a study of vaccination effects on CD4 cells after COVID-19. Following a roughly ten-day culture, CD4+ T cells were purified. Each participant was given two doses of one vaccine (BNT162b2 or mRNA-1273). People in the vaccine group had not been infected with SARS-CoV-2 before, and their nucleocapsid antibodies were negative. Concerning this clone: Its antigen remains unidentified.

Data came from immunoSEQ multiplex PCR; TCRdb stores just in-frame clones and leaves some out. The sample carries about 40,000 clones, around 71% recorded once. The sequenced sample was CD4+ T cells from PBMCs cultured without peptide, obtained after COVID-19 vaccination. The source of this sequence is a human donor who received a COVID-19 vaccine.

The CDR3 is CASRRPGQGANTGELFF. The CDR3 DNA reads as TGTGCCAGCAGAAGACCGGGACAAGGAGCCAACACCGGGGAGCTGTTTTTT. The rearrangement uses TRBV11-2 and TRBJ2-2; possible D gene TRBD1, 6 bases. V lost 6 bases to trimming and J lost 2 bases, with 19 bases between them. Per germline, CDR1 SGHAT and CDR2 FQNNGV. The CDR3 runs to 17 residues.